Following are 11 T cell receptor beta chains from one sample sequenced in a study of cytomegalovirus exposure and HLA in healthy donors. PCR primers comprised 60 Vbeta and 13 Jbeta primers. The protocol was immunoSEQ multiplex PCR, while the TCRdb copy is restricted to in-frame clones and leaves out a portion. Among 95,000 to 150,000 clones, about three fifths were seen once, and the ten largest hold 8% to 9%. The specimen was PBMCs. The receptors derive from a woman aged 40 to 50 in good health and CMV-seropositive.

The rearrangement joins TRBV30 to TRBJ1-4; 8 bases map to TRBD1. CDR1 and CDR2 (germline): GTSNPN, SVGIG (reference sequence). There are 12 residues in the CDR3. Trimming cost V 2 bases and J 7 bases; bases outside gene matches: 0. The CDR3 DNA sequence: TGTGCCTGGAGTACAGGGGGTGAAAAACTGTTTTTT. It encodes CAWSTGGEKLFF.

This chain connects TRBV27 to TRBJ2-7; 7 nucleotides agree with TRBD2. Germline V gives CDR1 MNHEY, CDR2 SMNVEV (reference sequence). The CDR3 loop spans 11 amino acids. Trimming at V came to 6 bases and at J to 12 bases, leaving 8 bases not matched to a gene. The CDR3 coding sequence is TGTGCCAGCAGAACCGGACTAGTTCTGTACTTC. Amino acid sequence: CASRTGLVLYF.

The gene calls are TRBV29-1 and TRBJ2-3; 8 bases are a match to TRBD2. Germline lookup yields CDR1 SQVTM and CDR2 ANQGSEA. This CDR3 spans 15 amino acids. V gave up 4 bases and J gave up 2 bases; unmatched junction bases: 8. CDR3 amino acids: CSVVVLAVSTDTQYF. CDR3 DNA: TGCAGCGTTGTGGTACTAGCGGTTTCCACAGATACGCAGTATTTT.

This clone turned up a few times. V gene TRBV5-1 combines with J gene TRBJ2-1, with 11 bases matching TRBD2. Per germline, CDR1 SGHRS and CDR2 YFSETQ. After removal of 6 bases from V and 1 base from J, the junction contained 9 bases not matched to a gene. The length of the CDR3 is 17 residues. CDR3 sequence (DNA): TGCGCCAGCAACCCTAGCGGGAGGCAGGGGTCCTACAATGAGCAGTTCTTC. This sequence encodes CASNPSGRQGSYNEQFF.

This chain uses TRBV10-2 with TRBJ1-3; TRBD1 is a possible D gene (5 bases). Germline-derived CDR1 and CDR2 are WSHSY and SAAADI. Trimming took off 3 bases at V and 2 bases at J, with 5 bases between the two ends. The CDR3 is 13 amino acids. CDR3 protein: CASSEQAGNTIYF. CDR3 sequence (DNA): TGCGCCAGCAGTGAACAGGCTGGAAACACCATATATTTT.

The rearrangement uses TRBV5-4 and TRBJ2-2, with TRBD2 matching 13 bases. Germline V gives CDR1 SGHNT, CDR2 YYREEE (reference sequence). V lost 0 bases and J lost 8; bases outside the gene matches: 1. The CDR3 totals 15 residues. CDR3 protein: CASSLGGLAGGELFF. The CDR3 DNA follows: TGTGCCAGCAGCTTGGGGGGACTAGCGGGGGGGGAGCTGTTTTTT.

The V call is TRBV5-5, the J call TRBJ1-5; TRBD1 matches at 11 bases. Germline-derived CDR1 and CDR2 are SGHKS and YYEKEE (reference sequence). The CDR3 loop spans 17 amino acids. The V and J ends lost 4 bases and 4 bases, in that order; junction bases with no gene match: 10. As DNA, the CDR3 is TGTGCCAGCAGCCTGGTGATGGACAGGGGGCGTAATCAGCCCCAGCATTTT. This sequence encodes CASSLVMDRGRNQPQHF.

This chain links TRBV5-3 with TRBJ2-1, with 9 nucleotides matching TRBD2. TRBV5-3 qualifies as an ORF whose function is uncertain. This CDR3 has 15 amino acids. The trim removed 8 bases at V and 2 bases at J, leaving 8 bases unmatched. The CDR3 nucleotides read TGTGCCAGTGGGGAGAGCGGGAGGACCTACAATGAGCAGTTCTTC. This codes for CASGESGRTYNEQFF.

The chain has TRBV5-1 and TRBJ2-7, with a possible D match to TRBD2 (6 bases). V shed 3 bases and J shed 5 bases, with 15 bases lying between them. The germline V gene encodes CDR1 SGHRS and CDR2 YFSETQ. CDR3 length: 14 residues. The CDR3 region is CASSSQATSDEQYF. CDR3 DNA sequence: TGCGCCAGCAGCTCCCAGGCGACTAGTGACGAGCAGTACTTC.

V usage is TRBV18 and J usage is TRBJ2-7; TRBD2 aligns across 8 bases. V lost 3 bases, J lost 6 bases, and 7 bases stayed unmatched. The CDR3 loop spans 14 amino acids. CDR1 is KGHSH, CDR2 LQKENI, per germline. CDR3 bases: TGTGCCAGCTCACCCCCCAGCGGGAGTACCGAGCAGTACTTC. This encodes CASSPPSGSTEQYF. Together with reference TRBV18 and TRBJ2-7, the CDR3 gives the full variable domain: NAGVMQNPRHLVRRRGQEARLRCSPMKGHSHVYWYRQLPEEGLKFMVYLQKENIIDESGMPKERFSAEFPKEGPSILRIQQVVRGDSAAYFCASSPPSGSTEQYFGPGTRLTVT.

The genes are TRBV27 and TRBJ1-2, with TRBD1 as a possible D gene (6 bases). The ends were cut back, 5 bases at V and 2 bases at J, with 6 bases in the middle. The CDR3 is made up of 12 amino acids. Germline CDR1 is MNHEY and CDR2 is SMNVEV (reference sequence). Here the CDR3 reads CASSDRNYGYTF. DNA of the CDR3: TGTGCCAGCAGTGACAGGAACTATGGCTACACCTTC.